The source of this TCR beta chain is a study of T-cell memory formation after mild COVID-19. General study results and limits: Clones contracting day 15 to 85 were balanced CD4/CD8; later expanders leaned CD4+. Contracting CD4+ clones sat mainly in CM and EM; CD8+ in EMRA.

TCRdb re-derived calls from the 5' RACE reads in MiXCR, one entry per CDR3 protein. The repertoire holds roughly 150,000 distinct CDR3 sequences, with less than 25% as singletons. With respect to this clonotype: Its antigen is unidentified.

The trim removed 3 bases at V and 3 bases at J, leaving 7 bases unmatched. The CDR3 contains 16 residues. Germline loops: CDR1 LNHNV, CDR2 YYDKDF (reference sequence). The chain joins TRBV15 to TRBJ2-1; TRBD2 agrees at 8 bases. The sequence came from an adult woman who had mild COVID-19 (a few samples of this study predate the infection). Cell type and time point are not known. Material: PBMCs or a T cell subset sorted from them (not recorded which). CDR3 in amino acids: CATSRRRSGGYNEQFF. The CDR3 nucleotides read TGTGCCACCAGCAGGCGACGGAGCGGGGGCTACAATGAGCAGTTCTTC.